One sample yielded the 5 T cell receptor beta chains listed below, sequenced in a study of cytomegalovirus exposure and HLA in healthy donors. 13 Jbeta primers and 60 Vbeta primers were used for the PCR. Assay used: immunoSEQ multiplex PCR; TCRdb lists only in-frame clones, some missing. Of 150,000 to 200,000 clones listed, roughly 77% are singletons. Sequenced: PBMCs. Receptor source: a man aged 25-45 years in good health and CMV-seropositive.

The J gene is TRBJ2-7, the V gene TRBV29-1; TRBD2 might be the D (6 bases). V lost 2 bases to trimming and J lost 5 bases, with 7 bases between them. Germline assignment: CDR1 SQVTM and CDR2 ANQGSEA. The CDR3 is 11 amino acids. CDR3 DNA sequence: TGCAGCGTTGAATGGAGGGACGAGCAGTACTTC. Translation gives CSVEWRDEQYF.

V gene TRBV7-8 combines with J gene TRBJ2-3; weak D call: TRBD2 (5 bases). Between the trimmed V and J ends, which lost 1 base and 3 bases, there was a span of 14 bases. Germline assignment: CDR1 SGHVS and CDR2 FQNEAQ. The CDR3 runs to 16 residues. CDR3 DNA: TGTGCCAGCAGCTTAGGGGTAGGGAGAGGAACAGATACGCAGTATTTT. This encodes CASSLGVGRGTDTQYF.

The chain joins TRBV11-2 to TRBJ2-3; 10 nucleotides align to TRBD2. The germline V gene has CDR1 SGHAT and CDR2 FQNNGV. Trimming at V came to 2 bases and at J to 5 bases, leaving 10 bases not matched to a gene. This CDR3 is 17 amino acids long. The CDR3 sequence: CASSLSIAGGRGDTQYF. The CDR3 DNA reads TGTGCCAGCAGCTTATCGATAGCGGGGGGCCGGGGAGATACGCAGTATTTT. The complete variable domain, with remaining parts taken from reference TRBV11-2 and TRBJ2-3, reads EAGVAQSPRYKIIEKRQSVAFWCNPISGHATLYWYQQILGQGPKLLIQFQNNGVVDDSQLPKDRFSAERLKGVDSTLKIQPAKLEDSAVYLCASSLSIAGGRGDTQYFGPGTRLTVL.

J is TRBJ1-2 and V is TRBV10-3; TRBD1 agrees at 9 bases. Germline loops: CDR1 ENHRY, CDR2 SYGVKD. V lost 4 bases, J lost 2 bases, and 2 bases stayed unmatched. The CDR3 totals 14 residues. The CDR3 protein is CAISGGQGNYGYTF. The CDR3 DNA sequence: TGTGCCATCAGTGGGGGACAGGGCAACTATGGCTACACCTTC.

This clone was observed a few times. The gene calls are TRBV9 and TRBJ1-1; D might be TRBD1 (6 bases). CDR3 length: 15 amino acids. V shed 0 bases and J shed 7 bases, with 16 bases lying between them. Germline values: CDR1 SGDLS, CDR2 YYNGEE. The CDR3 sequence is CASSVGPSGANEAFF. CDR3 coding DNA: TGTGCCAGCAGCGTAGGTCCGTCAGGGGCTAATGAAGCTTTCTTT.